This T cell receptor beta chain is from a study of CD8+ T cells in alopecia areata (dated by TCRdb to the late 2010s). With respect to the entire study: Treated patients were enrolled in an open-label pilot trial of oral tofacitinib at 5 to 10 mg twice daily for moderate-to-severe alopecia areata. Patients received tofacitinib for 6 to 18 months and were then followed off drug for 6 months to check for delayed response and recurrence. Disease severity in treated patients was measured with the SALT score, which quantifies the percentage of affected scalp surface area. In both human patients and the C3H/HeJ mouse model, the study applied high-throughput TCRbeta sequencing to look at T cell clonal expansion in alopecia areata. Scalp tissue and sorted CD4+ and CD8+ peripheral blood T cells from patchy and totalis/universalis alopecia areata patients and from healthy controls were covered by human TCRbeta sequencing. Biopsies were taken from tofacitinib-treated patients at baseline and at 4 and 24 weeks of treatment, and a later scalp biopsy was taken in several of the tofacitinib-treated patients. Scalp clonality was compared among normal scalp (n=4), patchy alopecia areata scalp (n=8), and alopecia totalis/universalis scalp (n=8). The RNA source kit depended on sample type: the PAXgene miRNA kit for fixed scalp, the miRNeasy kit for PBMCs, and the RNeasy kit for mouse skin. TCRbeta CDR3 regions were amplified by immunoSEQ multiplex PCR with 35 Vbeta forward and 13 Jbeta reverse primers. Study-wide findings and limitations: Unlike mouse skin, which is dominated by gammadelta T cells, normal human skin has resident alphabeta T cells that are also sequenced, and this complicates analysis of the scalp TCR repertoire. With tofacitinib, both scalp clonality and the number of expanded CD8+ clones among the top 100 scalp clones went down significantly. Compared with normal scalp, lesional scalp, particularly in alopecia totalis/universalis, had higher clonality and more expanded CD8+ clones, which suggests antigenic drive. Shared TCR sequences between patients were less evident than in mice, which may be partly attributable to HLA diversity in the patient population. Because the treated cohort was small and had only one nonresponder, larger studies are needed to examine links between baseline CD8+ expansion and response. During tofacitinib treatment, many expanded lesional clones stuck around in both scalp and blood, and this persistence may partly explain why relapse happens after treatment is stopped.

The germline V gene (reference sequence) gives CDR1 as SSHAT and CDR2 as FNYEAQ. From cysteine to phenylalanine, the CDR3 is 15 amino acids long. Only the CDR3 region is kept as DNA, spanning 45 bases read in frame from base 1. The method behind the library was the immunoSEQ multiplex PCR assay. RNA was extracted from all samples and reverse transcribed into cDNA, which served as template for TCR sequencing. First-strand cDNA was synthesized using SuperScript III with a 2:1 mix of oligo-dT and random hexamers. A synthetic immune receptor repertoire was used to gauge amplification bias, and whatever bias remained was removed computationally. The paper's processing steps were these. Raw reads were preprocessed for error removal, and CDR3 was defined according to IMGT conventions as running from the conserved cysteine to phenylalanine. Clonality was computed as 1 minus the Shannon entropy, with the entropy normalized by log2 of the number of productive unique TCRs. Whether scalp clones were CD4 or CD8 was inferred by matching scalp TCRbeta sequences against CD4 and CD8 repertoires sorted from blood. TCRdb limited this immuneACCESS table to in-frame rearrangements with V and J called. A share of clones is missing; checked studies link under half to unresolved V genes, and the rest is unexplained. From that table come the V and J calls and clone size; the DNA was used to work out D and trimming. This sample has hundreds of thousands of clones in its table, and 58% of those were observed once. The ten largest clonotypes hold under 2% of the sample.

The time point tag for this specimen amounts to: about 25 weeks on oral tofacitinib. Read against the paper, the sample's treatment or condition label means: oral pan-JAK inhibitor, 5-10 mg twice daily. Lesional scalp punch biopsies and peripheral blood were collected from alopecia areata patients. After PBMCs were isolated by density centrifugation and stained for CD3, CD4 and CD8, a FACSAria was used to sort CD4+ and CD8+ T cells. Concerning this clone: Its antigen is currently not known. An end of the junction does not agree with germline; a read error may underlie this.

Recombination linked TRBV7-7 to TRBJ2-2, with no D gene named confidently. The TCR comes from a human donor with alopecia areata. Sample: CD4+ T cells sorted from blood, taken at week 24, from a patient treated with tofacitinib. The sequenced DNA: TGTGCTAGCAGCTTAGTGCACGGTCACACCGGGGAGCTGTTTTTT. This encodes CASSLVHGHTGELFF. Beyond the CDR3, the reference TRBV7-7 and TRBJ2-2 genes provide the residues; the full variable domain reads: GAGVSQSPRYKVTKRGQDVTLRCDPISSHATLYWYQQALGQGPEFLTYFNYEAQPDKSGLPSDRFSAERPEGSISTLTIQRTEQRDSAMYRCASSLVHGHTGELFFGEGSRLTVL.